What follows is one T cell receptor (beta chain) and its context. Antigen specificity is unknown. This sample was taken from a study of OX40 agonist ivuxolimab in advanced cancers. At the level of the study: Participants averaged roughly 60 years of age (range about 23 to 79) and were 75% to 90% male. Findings and limits, study-wide: Some nonresponders also had low normalized T-cell clonal expansion. In the 0.1 to 3.0 mg/kg range, CD4+ and CD8+ blood T cells had expanded clonally by week 6. The specificity for antigen of the expanded peripheral T cells was not determined.

Profiling relied on immunoSEQ multiplex PCR, and the TCRdb table lists in-frame clones only, not all of them. The sample holds 70,000 to 95,000 clones, approximately 91% seen once. This clonotype was sampled from an adult with an advanced solid tumor such as melanoma, head and neck, liver or kidney cancer. The specimen was CD4+ or CD8+ T cells sorted from blood, collected in a trial of the OX40 agonist ivuxolimab.

CDR3 loop: CASSRGGGQETQYF. As DNA, the CDR3 is TGTGCCAGCAGCCGAGGGGGGGGCCAAGAGACCCAGTACTTC. The rearrangement uses TRBV13 and TRBJ2-5; a possible D gene is TRBD2 (7 bases). In germline, CDR1 is PRHDT, CDR2 FYEKMQ (reference sequence). V dropped 5 bases and J dropped 1 base, with 11 bases sitting between them. The CDR3 covers 14 residues. The variable domain in full, with the rest retrieved from reference TRBV13 and TRBJ2-5, is AAGVIQSPRHLIKEKRETATLKCYPIPRHDTVYWYQQGPGQDPQFLISFYEKMQSDKGSIPDRFSAQQFSDYHSELNMSSLELGDSALYFCASSRGGGQETQYFGPGTRLLVL.